This TCR beta chain is from a study of Tregs in tolerant kidney transplant recipients. Sequenced by immunoSEQ multiplex PCR; TCRdb stores in-frame clones only, minus some. The sample holds over 50,000 clones, around four fifths seen once. The J segment lost 3 bases and the V segment lost 2 bases, leaving 4 bases of the junction unmatched. The CDR3 sequence is 15 residues long. The germline gives CDR1 MNHNS, CDR2 SASEGT. Unstimulated regulatory T cells (CD4+CD25+CD127-), CD4+CD25- non-regulatory cells, CD4 and CD8 cells were FACS-sorted from thawed PBMCs. The sequence derives from a human donor in good health. The sample comprised CD4+ T cells from blood. The V and J genes are TRBV6-1 and TRBJ2-1, with 7 nucleotides matching TRBD2. For the CDR3, the DNA is TGTGCCAGCAGTGAAATGGGCGGGAGCTACAATGAGCAGTTCTTC. Translation: CASSEMGGSYNEQFF.